The clone carrying this T cell receptor beta chain was recorded many times. As yet, its antigen is unknown. The sample is drawn from a study of T-cell reconstitution after alpha-beta-depleted transplantation in children. Preparation of the TCRbeta library was carried out with unique molecular identifiers. Each CDR3 protein is one row after TCRdb ran MiXCR on the PCR reads. The repertoire holds roughly 180,000 distinct CDR3 sequences, with roughly 10% as singletons. Study results and limitations: When one year had passed after transplant, most T-cell counts and diversity came from newly produced T cells. Several hundred rapidly expanded clones from non-depleted graft cells reportedly supplied alpha-beta T cells about two months post-transplant. Surviving recipient T cells and thymic progenitors accounted for the high day-60 TCRbeta diversity observed in some patients.

The germline V gene encodes CDR1 SNHLY and CDR2 FYNNEI. The J segment lost 1 base and the V segment lost 6 bases, leaving 4 bases of the junction unmatched. The CDR3 loop spans 14 amino acids. The receptor comes from a boy aged 2-15 years with acute myeloid leukemia, due to receive a stem cell transplant. The input for sequencing was PBMCs, taken before TCRalphabeta/CD19-depleted stem cell transplant. The chain has TRBV2 and TRBJ1-1; 8 bases line up with TRBD1. The CDR3 loop is CASSYDRGNTEAFF. DNA for the CDR3: TGTGCCAGCAGCTATGACAGGGGGAACACTGAAGCTTTCTTT.